This T cell receptor (beta chain) comes out of a study of cytomegalovirus exposure and HLA in healthy donors. Study context: A later analysis reported the 120 or so validation repertoires used the same platform as the approximately 650 first-cohort repertoires.

The study's findings and limits: In vitro data verified a few CMV-associated chains as specific for CMV antigens. Later, an analysis found that TCR clusters from the first cohort tended to co-occur in the roughly 110 validation repertoires.

A word on this clone: The antigen is unknown.

V trimming: 4 bases; J trimming: 8 bases; junction bases outside the gene matches: 21. The CDR3 consists of 19 residues. The germline CDR1 and CDR2 sequences are SGHVS and FNYEAQ. Produced via immunoSEQ multiplex PCR; TCRdb's table is partial and in-frame only. The repertoire includes about 98,000 clones, around 88% of them detected once, and roughly 4% sits in the top ten. The chain couples TRBV7-6 to TRBJ2-1, with 9 positions matching TRBD1. The origin of this receptor is a woman in her twenties or thirties in good health and CMV-seronegative. The sequenced sample consisted of PBMCs. DNA of the CDR3: TGTGCCAGCAGCTCCCCCCCACAGGGGGCGCATTTAGATACGCATGAGCAGTTCTTC. Protein sequence: CASSSPPQGAHLDTHEQFF.